A single sample gave rise to the 15 T cell receptor beta chains below, sequenced in a study of radiation and T cells in renal cell carcinoma. As for time point: blood 2 weeks post-SBRT. Stated treatment: 15 Gy SBRT to primary tumor, nephrectomy 4 weeks later. The protocol was immunoSEQ multiplex PCR, while the TCRdb copy is restricted to in-frame clones and leaves out a portion. The sample lists roughly 75,000 clones; 82% were seen once. Sequenced here: blood, sampled from a patient whose treatment included radiotherapy and nephrectomy. The receptors come from a man in his sixties with renal cell carcinoma.

This rearrangement joins TRBV30 to TRBJ2-1, with 8 bases identical to TRBD2. The CDR3 length is 19 residues. V lost 5 bases, J lost 5 bases, and 23 bases stayed unmatched. Germline loops: CDR1 GTSNPN, CDR2 SVGIG (reference sequence). The CDR3 region has the DNA TGTGCCTGGGGAGATTCCCCCTCCTTTAGCGGGATCGTCGACAATGAGCAGTTCTTC. It specifies CAWGDSPSFSGIVDNEQFF. Full variable domain (missing parts from reference TRBV30 and TRBJ2-1): SQTIHQWPATLVQPVGSPLSLECTVEGTSNPNLYWYRQAAGRGLQLLFYSVGIGQISSEVPQNLSASRPQDRQFILSSKKLLLSDSGFYLCAWGDSPSFSGIVDNEQFFGPGTRLTVL.

The chain is built from TRBV4-1 and TRBJ2-5; D perhaps matches TRBD1 (5 bases). V was shortened by 0 bases and J by 0 bases, with 11 bases between the two germline ends. CDR3 length equals 16 residues. Germline loops: CDR1 MGHRA, CDR2 YSYEKL. In DNA, the CDR3 is TGCGCCAGCAGCCAAGATAGTGACAGCTACCAAGAGACCCAGTACTTC. It translates to CASSQDSDSYQETQYF.

CDR3 coding DNA: TGTGCCAGCAGTTTCGCAGGGGGTAGTTACAATGAGCAGTTCTTC. It is translated as CASSFAGGSYNEQFF. This chain links TRBV28 with TRBJ2-1; 7 nucleotides line up with TRBD1. V dropped 3 bases and J dropped 4; count of bases not matched to a gene: 6. Germline V gives CDR1 MDHEN, CDR2 SYDVKM. The CDR3 has 15 residues. Combining the CDR3 with reference TRBV28 and TRBJ2-1 gives the whole variable domain DVKVTQSSRYLVKRTGEKVFLECVQDMDHENMFWYRQDPGLGLRLIYFSYDVKMKEKGDIPEGYSVSREKKERFSLILESASTNQTSMYLCASSFAGGSYNEQFFGPGTRLTVL.

The rearrangement uses TRBV5-1 and TRBJ2-6, with 9 bases aligning to TRBD1. The CDR3 is 17 amino acids. Germline loops: CDR1 SGHRS, CDR2 YFSETQ. V was clipped by 4 bases and J by 3 bases; unmatched bases: 8. The CDR3 protein is CASSGNRGLGGANVLTF. CDR3 bases: TGCGCCAGCAGCGGTAACAGGGGGCTCGGTGGGGCCAACGTCCTGACTTTC.

This chain connects TRBV6-6 to TRBJ1-1, with 9 bases that match TRBD1. J was trimmed by 5 bases and V by 2 bases; bases with no gene match: 6. The CDR3 totals 15 residues. Germline CDR1 reads MNHNY; CDR2 reads SVGAGI (reference sequence). CDR3 DNA: TGTGCCAGCAGTTACGACAGGGGGGTGTCTACTGAAGCTTTCTTT. Its translation: CASSYDRGVSTEAFF.

This clone has more than one count but fewer than ten. The V gene is TRBV6-6, the J gene TRBJ1-4; the D is unclear. CDR1 and CDR2 from the germline V gene are MNHNY and SVGAGI (reference sequence). The V gene lost 7 bases and the J gene lost 8 bases, with 11 bases spanning the gap. The CDR3 is 12 amino acids. The CDR3 DNA follows: TGTGCCAGCACCTCTCCCACCGAAAAACTGTTTTTT. Amino acids: CASTSPTEKLFF.

This clone has a handful of counts. This chain connects TRBV14 to TRBJ1-2; D remains unclear. The ends were cut back, 1 base at V and 8 bases at J, with 11 bases in the middle. The CDR3 spans 13 residues. Germline V gives CDR1 SGHDN, CDR2 FVKESK. The CDR3 sequence is CASSQVRTAGYTF. DNA for the CDR3: TGTGCCAGCAGCCAAGTACGGACGGCGGGCTACACCTTC.

The chain carries TRBV6-1 and TRBJ1-5; D gene unclear. The length of the CDR3 is 18 residues. Trimming removed 0 bases at V and 0 bases at J, with 15 bases between. The germline V gene has CDR1 MNHNS and CDR2 SASEGT. The CDR3 sequence is CASSEALRGRSSNQPQHF. DNA of the CDR3: TGTGCCAGCAGTGAAGCGCTTCGAGGGAGGAGTAGCAATCAGCCCCAGCATTTT.

The chain links TRBV30 to TRBJ1-1, with 7 nucleotides matching TRBD1. The CDR3 sequence is 17 residues long. V shed 0 bases and J 2 bases; nucleotides not matched to a gene: 12. CDR1 is GTSNPN and CDR2 is SVGIG in the germline V gene (reference sequence). The CDR3 coding sequence is TGTGCCTGGAGTGTGGGTTTCCTAAGGGGGCTAAACACTGAAGCTTTCTTT. Protein product: CAWSVGFLRGLNTEAFF.

This chain connects TRBV5-1 to TRBJ2-1; D is perhaps TRBD1 or TRBD2 (6 bases each). Trimming removed 5 bases at V and 0 bases at J, with 15 bases between. CDR1 SGHRS and CDR2 YFSETQ come from the germline V gene. This CDR3 has 16 amino acids. The chain's CDR3 is CASRALEGGSYNEQFF. The CDR3 bases are TGCGCCAGCAGAGCCCTGGAGGGGGGCTCCTACAATGAGCAGTTCTTC.

The rearrangement joins TRBV10-2 to TRBJ2-3; 10 nucleotides match TRBD2. Per the germline V gene, CDR1 is WSHSY and CDR2 is SAAADI. The V and J ends lost 0 bases and 3 bases, in that order; junction bases with no gene match: 0. This CDR3 region has 15 residues. CDR3 sequence: CASSESSGRTDTQYF. For the CDR3, the DNA is TGCGCCAGCAGTGAGTCTAGCGGGAGGACAGATACGCAGTATTTT.

A few counts support this clone. This chain joins TRBV9 and TRBJ1-1, with D unclear. The CDR3 length is 15 residues. Germline CDR1 and CDR2: SGDLS and YYNGEE. Between the trimmed V and J ends, which lost 2 bases and 0 bases, there was a span of 11 bases. The chain's CDR3 is CASSVGGVLNTEAFF. The DNA for the CDR3 is TGTGCCAGCAGCGTTGGCGGGGTTCTGAACACTGAAGCTTTCTTT.

The CDR3 loop is CASSARTGGSNEQFF. The CDR3 DNA follows: TGTGCCAGCAGCGCCCGGACAGGGGGCTCGAATGAGCAGTTCTTC. This sequence joins TRBV9 and TRBJ2-1; TRBD1 matches 11 bases. CDR3 length equals 15 residues. V lost 3 bases, J lost 7 bases, and 6 bases stayed unmatched. The germline CDR1 and CDR2 sequences are SGDLS and YYNGEE.

This clone showed up just a few times. The CDR3 loop reads CASSLTGLAGGIGELFF. CDR3 bases: TGTGCCAGCAGCTTAACCGGGTTAGCGGGAGGTATCGGGGAGCTGTTTTTT. The V call is TRBV7-3, the J call TRBJ2-2; the match to TRBD2 covers 10 bases. Germline assignment: CDR1 SGHTA and CDR2 FQGTGA. CDR3 length equals 17 residues. J lost 7 bases, V lost 0 bases, and 8 bases had no gene match.

The V call is TRBV10-3, the J call TRBJ2-2; TRBD2 aligns across 14 bases. The CDR3 totals 16 residues. Unmatched junction bases numbered 9, after V lost 11 bases and J lost 4 bases. CDR1 is ENHRY and CDR2 is SYGVKD in the germline V gene. In DNA, the CDR3 is TGTGCCCTCAAAGGGGGGACTAGCGGGAGCACCGGGGAGCTGTTTTTT. Protein product: CALKGGTSGSTGELFF.